The clone carrying this T cell receptor (beta chain) was observed many times. Its antigen remains unidentified. V dropped 3 bases and J dropped 1 base, with 6 bases sitting between them. Germline CDR1 and CDR2: SQVTM and ANQGSEA. This CDR3 contains 12 residues. The data belong to a study of T-cell reconstitution after alpha-beta-depleted transplantation in children. Findings of the study overall: Recipient T cells and thymic progenitors that survived were the source of the high TCRbeta diversity seen at day 60 in some patients.

Researchers prepared the TCRbeta library using unique molecular identifiers, the study reports. Using its own MiXCR run on the PCR reads, TCRdb lists one record per CDR3 protein. The data contain some 200,000 distinct CDR3 sequences, 8.4% of them seen just once; the ten biggest clones take up approximately 40%. The receptor's source is a male patient between 2 and 15 years old who had a stem cell transplant for acute myeloid leukemia, so the T cells may come from the graft donor. Here the sequenced sample was PBMCs, mostly from graft donor cells, taken 360 days after TCRalphabeta/CD19-depleted stem cell transplant. The chain recombines TRBV29-1 with TRBJ2-5; D ambiguous. In nucleotides, the CDR3 is TGCAGCGTTGATTTGTCCCAAGAGACCCAGTACTTC. Its protein product is CSVDLSQETQYF.